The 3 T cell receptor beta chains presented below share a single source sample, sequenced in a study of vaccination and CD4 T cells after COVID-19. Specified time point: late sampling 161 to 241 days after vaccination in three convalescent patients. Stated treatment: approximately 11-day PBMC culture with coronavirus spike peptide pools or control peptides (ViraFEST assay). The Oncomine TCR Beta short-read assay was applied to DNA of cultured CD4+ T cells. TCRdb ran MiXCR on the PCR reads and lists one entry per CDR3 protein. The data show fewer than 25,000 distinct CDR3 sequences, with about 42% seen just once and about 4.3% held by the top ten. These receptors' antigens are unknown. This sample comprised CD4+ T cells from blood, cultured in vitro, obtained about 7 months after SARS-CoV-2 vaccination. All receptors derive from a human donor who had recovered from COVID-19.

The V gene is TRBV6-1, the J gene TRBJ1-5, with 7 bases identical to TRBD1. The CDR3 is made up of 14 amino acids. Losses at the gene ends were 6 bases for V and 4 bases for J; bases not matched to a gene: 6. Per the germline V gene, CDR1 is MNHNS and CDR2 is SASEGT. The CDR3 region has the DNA TGTGCCAGCAGAGTGGGACAGATGAATCAGCCCCAGCATTTT. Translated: CASRVGQMNQPQHF.

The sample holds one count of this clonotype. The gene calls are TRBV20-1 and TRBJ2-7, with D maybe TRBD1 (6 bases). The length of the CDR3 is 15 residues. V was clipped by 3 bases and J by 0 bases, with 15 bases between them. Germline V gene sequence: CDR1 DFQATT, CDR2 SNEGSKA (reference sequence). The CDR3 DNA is TGCAGTGCTAGTATTTGGGGGCGAAGCTCCTACGAGCAGTACTTC. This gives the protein CSASIWGRSSYEQYF.

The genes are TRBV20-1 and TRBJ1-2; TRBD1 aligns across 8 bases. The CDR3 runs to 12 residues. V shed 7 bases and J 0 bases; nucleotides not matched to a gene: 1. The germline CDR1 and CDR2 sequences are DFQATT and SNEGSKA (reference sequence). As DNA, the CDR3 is TGCAGTGGGGACAGGACTAACTATGGCTACACCTTC. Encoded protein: CSGDRTNYGYTF.